The 25 T cell receptor beta chains presented below share a single source sample, sequenced in a study of spatial heterogeneity in lung cancer. The time point was: blood at routine non-recurrence follow-up after resection. TCRdb reanalysed the 5' RACE reads using MiXCR and keeps one entry per CDR3 protein. The profile shows over 40,000 distinct CDR3 sequences, around 11% of them singletons. The sample in question was PBMCs, obtained at follow-up. The receptor source for this set is a male donor with early-stage non-small cell lung cancer.

A remark on this clonotype: A much larger clone lies a single base off, so this may be a read error. The CDR3 nucleotides read TGTGTAAGTCGCCTGGGGACTAGCGGGGGCCGGGCCAAAAACATTCAGTACTTC. It translates to CVSRLGTSGGRAKNIQYF. This chain uses TRBV12-2 with TRBJ2-4; the table's D call, TRBD2, has no DNA check behind it. TRBV12-2 counts as a pseudogene. CDR3 length: 18 amino acids.

The genes are TRBV18 and TRBJ1-1; TRBD1 matches 10 bases. CDR1 is KGHSH and CDR2 is LQKENI in the germline V gene. Trimming cost V 0 bases and J 4 bases; bases outside gene matches: 8. The CDR3 covers 17 residues. CDR3 sequence: CASSPPDRGRLGTEAFF. CDR3 in DNA: TGTGCCAGCTCACCACCTGACAGGGGGCGCCTGGGCACTGAAGCTTTCTTT.

In this sample, this clonotype turned up a few times. The chain carries TRBV6-2 or TRBV6-3 and TRBJ2-3, with D maybe TRBD2 (6 bases). The length of the CDR3 is 15 residues. Germline V gives CDR1 MNHEY, CDR2 SVGEGT. Trimming removed 4 bases at V and 5 bases at J, with 16 bases between. CDR3 amino acids: CASSWIGRSLDTQYF. DNA of the CDR3: TGTGCCAGCAGTTGGATCGGGAGATCATTAGATACGCAGTATTTT.

The chain has TRBV10-3 and TRBJ2-5; D is unresolved. CDR3 length: 16 amino acids. Trimming pared 0 bases from V and 3 bases from J, leaving 14 bases between. Germline V lookup: CDR1 ENHRY, CDR2 SYGVKD. The CDR3 nucleotides read TGTGCCATCAGTGAGTCGAGTACCGGGTGGGAAGAGACCCAGTACTTC. Protein sequence: CAISESSTGWEETQYF.

The J gene is TRBJ1-2, the V gene TRBV12-3 or TRBV12-4; 7 bases agree with TRBD1. Trimming cost V 6 bases and J 5 bases; bases outside gene matches: 6. This CDR3 contains 13 residues. This CDR3 reads CASRPTGTYGYTF. CDR3 DNA sequence: TGTGCCAGCAGGCCGACAGGGACTTATGGCTACACCTTC.

Remarks on this clonotype: This could be a read error, since a much larger clone is one nucleotide away. This rearrangement joins TRBV7-9 to TRBJ2-7; TRBD2 aligns across 7 bases. In germline, CDR1 is SEHNR, CDR2 FQNEAQ (reference sequence). The trim removed 7 bases at V and 0 bases at J, leaving 12 bases unmatched. The CDR3 is 16 residues long. CDR3 DNA sequence: TGTGCCAGCAACTTTCCCGGGACTACACCCTCCTACGAGCAGTACTTC. Translation gives CASNFPGTTPSYEQYF.

At least ten counts were recorded for this clonotype. The chain links TRBV4-1 to TRBJ2-7; 11 nucleotides line up with TRBD2. This CDR3 has 16 residues. V gave up 1 base and J gave up 4 bases; unmatched junction bases: 6. Germline lookup yields CDR1 MGHRA and CDR2 YSYEKL. The CDR3 loop is CASSQGTTSGRYEQYF. The CDR3 DNA follows: TGCGCCAGCAGCCAAGGAACAACTAGCGGGAGATACGAGCAGTACTTC.

Many counts were recorded for this clonotype. The chain recombines TRBV5-6 with TRBJ2-3; no reliable D call. Looked up from germline, CDR1 is SGHDT and CDR2 is YYEEEE. With 2 bases removed from V and 0 bases from J, the gap between germline ends came to 10 bases. CDR3 length equals 15 residues. The CDR3 DNA is TGTGCCAGCAGCTTTTGGGCTACTAGCACAGATACGCAGTATTTT. It yields the protein CASSFWATSTDTQYF.

This clonotype was detected only a few times. This chain links TRBV6-1 with TRBJ2-5; tentative D call: TRBD1 (5 bases). There are 14 residues in the CDR3. CDR1 is MNHNS, CDR2 SASEGT, per germline. V lost 7 bases to trimming and J lost 4 bases, with 16 bases between them. The CDR3: CASKPDWGGETQYF. CDR3 bases: TGTGCCAGCAAACCAGACTGGGGCGGAGAGACCCAGTACTTC.

This clonotype was detected many times. This chain connects TRBV27 to TRBJ2-7; D unresolved. Germline assignment: CDR1 MNHEY and CDR2 SMNVEV (reference sequence). Trimming removed 6 bases from V and 5 bases from J, with 11 bases in between. This CDR3 region has 12 residues. In DNA form, the CDR3 reads TGTGCCAGCAGGGCCCACAACCACGAGCAGTACTTC. It yields the protein CASRAHNHEQYF.

This clonotype was recorded at least ten times. The chain has TRBV6-2 or TRBV6-3 and TRBJ1-3, with D possibly TRBD1 on 6 matching bases. The germline CDR1 and CDR2 sequences are MNHEY and SVGEGT. V was pared by 7 bases and J by 3 bases, with 10 bases between. The CDR3 loop spans 13 amino acids. This CDR3 is CASMDSNGNTIYF. The CDR3 nucleotides are TGTGCCAGCATGGACAGCAATGGAAACACCATATATTTT.

V gene TRBV19 combines with J gene TRBJ1-5; D is uncertain. V was cut by 1 base and J by 5 bases, with 6 bases left in between. This CDR3 has 13 residues. Germline CDR1 and CDR2: LNHDA and SQIVND (reference sequence). CDR3 sequence (DNA): TGTGCCAGTAGTATAGGGAACCATCAGCCCCAGCATTTT. Translated, it gives CASSIGNHQPQHF.

This clonotype was observed a handful of times. The V call is TRBV5-1, the J call TRBJ1-2; 8 bases fit TRBD1. V was pared by 4 bases and J by 1 base, with 6 bases of the junction left unmatched. CDR1 and CDR2 from the germline V gene are SGHRS and YFSETQ. The CDR3 runs 15 residues. DNA of the CDR3: TGCGCCAGCAGCGAAGACAGGGGTCTTAACTATGGCTACACCTTC. This sequence encodes CASSEDRGLNYGYTF.

Only a few counts were recorded for this clonotype. V usage is TRBV11-2 and J usage is TRBJ2-7; TRBD1 aligns across 7 bases. Looked up from germline, CDR1 is SGHAT and CDR2 is FQNNGV. V gave up 1 base and J gave up 4 bases; unmatched junction bases: 7. The CDR3 is made up of 15 amino acids. The CDR3, as DNA: TGTGCCAGCAGCTTAGCCGGGACAGACCTTTACGAGCAGTACTTC. The encoded protein is CASSLAGTDLYEQYF.

This clonotype has a count of ten or more. V and J are TRBV9 and TRBJ2-3; TRBD2 aligns across 12 bases. Germline trimming cut 5 bases from V and 6 bases from J; bases unmatched to any gene: 10. Germline lookup yields CDR1 SGDLS and CDR2 YYNGEE. The CDR3 totals 16 residues. This CDR3 reads CASSSPTSGGRDTQYF. As DNA, the CDR3 is TGTGCCAGCAGTTCTCCCACTAGCGGGGGGCGGGATACGCAGTATTTT.

The chain couples TRBV7-7 to TRBJ2-5; D is undetermined. Trimming pared 5 bases from V and 2 bases from J, leaving 12 bases between. The CDR3 has 14 residues. Germline CDR1 and CDR2: SSHAT and FNYEAQ (reference sequence). The CDR3 sequence is CASSPRLRQETQYF. The CDR3 DNA is TGTGCCAGCAGCCCAAGACTCCGACAAGAGACCCAGTACTTC.

At least ten counts were recorded for this clonotype. This chain uses TRBV2 with TRBJ2-1; 7 bases are a match to TRBD2. Germline trimming cut 4 bases from V and 6 bases from J; bases unmatched to any gene: 6. This CDR3 comprises 14 residues. Germline CDR1 is SNHLY and CDR2 is FYNNEI. In nucleotides, the CDR3 is TGTGCCAGCAGTGTTGCGGGAGTCGGCAATGAGCAGTTCTTC. It encodes CASSVAGVGNEQFF.

The chain joins TRBV12-3 or TRBV12-4 to TRBJ1-4, with 7 positions matching TRBD1. Unmatched junction bases numbered 8, after V lost 6 bases and J lost 7 bases. This CDR3 has 14 amino acids. CDR3 loop: CASRRTGASEKLFF. The CDR3 DNA follows: TGTGCCAGCAGGAGAACAGGGGCGAGTGAAAAACTGTTTTTT.

This clonotype has a count of ten or more. The chain recombines TRBV7-3 with TRBJ1-1; tentatively, D is TRBD1 (6 bases). This CDR3 is 13 amino acids long. V was cut by 5 bases and J by 3 bases, with 10 bases left in between. CDR1 is SGHTA, CDR2 FQGTGA, per germline. CDR3 nucleotide sequence: TGTGCCAGCAGCATACAGGGAGACACTGAAGCTTTCTTT. It specifies CASSIQGDTEAFF.

This clonotype has a count of ten or more. The CDR3 protein is CSAPGTAANTGELFF. The CDR3 DNA sequence: TGCAGTGCCCCTGGGACTGCCGCGAACACCGGGGAGCTGTTTTTT. The chain joins TRBV20-1 to TRBJ2-2; a weak D match, TRBD2 (6 bases). V was cut by 6 bases and J by 0 bases, with 14 bases left in between. Germline assignment: CDR1 DFQATT and CDR2 SNEGSKA (reference sequence). The CDR3 totals 15 residues.

This clonotype was found a few times. This rearrangement joins TRBV30 to TRBJ2-1; D is unresolved. Trimming removed 0 bases from V and 6 bases from J, with 15 bases in between. Per the germline V gene, CDR1 is GTSNPN and CDR2 is SVGIG (reference sequence). The CDR3 is 15 amino acids. Written as DNA, the CDR3 is TGTGCCTGGAGTGTAGTTGGGCAACCTCTCAATGAGCAGTTCTTC. Its protein is CAWSVVGQPLNEQFF.

There are many counts of this clonotype. The gene calls are TRBV19 and TRBJ2-5; D might be TRBD1 (6 bases). Trimming pared 6 bases from V and 5 bases from J, leaving 16 bases between. CDR1 LNHDA and CDR2 SQIVND come from the germline V gene (reference sequence). This CDR3 region has 14 residues. The CDR3 nucleotides read TGTGCCAGTAGATCGACCAGGGGCAGGGAGACCCAGTACTTC. It translates to CASRSTRGRETQYF.

This clonotype was counted only a few times. The chain combines TRBV2 with TRBJ2-2, with D uncertain. Germline V gives CDR1 SNHLY, CDR2 FYNNEI. The CDR3 sequence is 16 residues long. V dropped 6 bases and J dropped 0 bases, with 14 bases sitting between them. The CDR3, as DNA: TGTGCCAGCAGCCTCAGCCGACGGCCGAACACCGGGGAGCTGTTTTTT. Residues: CASSLSRRPNTGELFF.

This clonotype was observed a few times. This rearrangement joins TRBV18 to TRBJ2-7; 7 bases align to TRBD2. The CDR3 totals 14 residues. The V gene's germline CDR1 is KGHSH and CDR2 LQKENI. V gave up 6 bases and J gave up 2 bases; unmatched junction bases: 7. CDR3: CASSAGETAYEQYF. The CDR3 coding sequence is TGTGCCAGCTCTGCGGGAGAGACCGCCTACGAGCAGTACTTC.

This clonotype was found many times. The V call is TRBV18, the J call TRBJ1-5, with 7 bases aligning to TRBD1. The J segment lost 5 bases and the V segment lost 3 bases, leaving 1 base of the junction unmatched. The CDR3 runs 13 residues. Germline CDR1 is KGHSH and CDR2 is LQKENI. The chain's CDR3 is CASSPTGDQPQHF. The CDR3 DNA is TGTGCCAGCTCACCCACAGGGGATCAGCCCCAGCATTTT.